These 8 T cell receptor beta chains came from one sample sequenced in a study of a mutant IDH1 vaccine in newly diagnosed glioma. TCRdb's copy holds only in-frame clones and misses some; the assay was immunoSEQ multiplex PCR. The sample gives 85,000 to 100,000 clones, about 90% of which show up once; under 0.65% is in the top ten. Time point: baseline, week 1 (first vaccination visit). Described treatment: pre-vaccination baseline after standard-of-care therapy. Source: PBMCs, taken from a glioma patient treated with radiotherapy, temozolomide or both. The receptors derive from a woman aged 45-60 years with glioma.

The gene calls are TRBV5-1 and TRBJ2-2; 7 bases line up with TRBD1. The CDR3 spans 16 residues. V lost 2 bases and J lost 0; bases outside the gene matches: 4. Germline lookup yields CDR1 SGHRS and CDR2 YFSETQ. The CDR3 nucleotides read TGCGCCAGCAGCTTTTGGGGACAGCCGAACACCGGGGAGCTGTTTTTT. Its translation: CASSFWGQPNTGELFF.

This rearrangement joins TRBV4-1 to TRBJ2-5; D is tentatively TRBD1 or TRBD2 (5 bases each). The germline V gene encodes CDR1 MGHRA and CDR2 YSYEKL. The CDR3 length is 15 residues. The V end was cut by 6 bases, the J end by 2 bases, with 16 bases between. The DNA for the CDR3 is TGCGCCAGCAGTCCTTTAAGAGGGGAACAAGAGACCCAGTACTTC. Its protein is CASSPLRGEQETQYF.

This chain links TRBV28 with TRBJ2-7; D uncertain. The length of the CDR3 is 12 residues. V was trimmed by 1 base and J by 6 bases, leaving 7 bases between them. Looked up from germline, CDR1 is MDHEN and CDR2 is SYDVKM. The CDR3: CASSLSLREQYF. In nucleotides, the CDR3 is TGTGCCAGCAGTTTATCGTTGCGCGAGCAGTACTTC. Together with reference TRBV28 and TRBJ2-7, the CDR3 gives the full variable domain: DVKVTQSSRYLVKRTGEKVFLECVQDMDHENMFWYRQDPGLGLRLIYFSYDVKMKEKGDIPEGYSVSREKKERFSLILESASTNQTSMYLCASSLSLREQYFGPGTRLTVT.

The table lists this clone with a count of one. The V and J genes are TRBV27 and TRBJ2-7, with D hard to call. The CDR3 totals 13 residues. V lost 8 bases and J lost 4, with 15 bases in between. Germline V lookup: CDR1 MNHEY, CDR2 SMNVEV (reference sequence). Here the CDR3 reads CASGVSGRYEQYF. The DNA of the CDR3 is TGTGCCAGCGGGGTCTCTGGACGGTACGAGCAGTACTTC.

The CDR3 loop reads CASSQDSPRSGNTIYF. The CDR3 nucleotides are TGCGCCAGCAGCCAAGATTCACCCCGCTCTGGAAACACCATATATTTT. The chain is built from TRBV4-1 and TRBJ1-3; D remains ambiguous. This CDR3 has 16 residues. Between the trimmed V and J ends, which lost 0 bases and 0 bases, there was a span of 9 bases. Germline CDR1 MGHRA, CDR2 YSYEKL.

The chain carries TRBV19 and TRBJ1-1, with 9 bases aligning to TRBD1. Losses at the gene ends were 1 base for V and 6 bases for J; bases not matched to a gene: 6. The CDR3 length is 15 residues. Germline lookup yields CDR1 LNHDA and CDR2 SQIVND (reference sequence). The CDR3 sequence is CASSIVGTGRAEAFF. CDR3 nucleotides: TGTGCCAGTAGTATAGTGGGGACAGGGAGGGCTGAAGCTTTCTTT.

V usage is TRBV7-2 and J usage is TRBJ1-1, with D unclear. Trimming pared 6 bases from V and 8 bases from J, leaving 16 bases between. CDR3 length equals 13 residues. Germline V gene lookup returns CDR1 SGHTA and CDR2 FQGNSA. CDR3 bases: TGTGCCAGCAGATTACAGTGGGAAAGGGAAGCTTTCTTT. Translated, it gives CASRLQWEREAFF.

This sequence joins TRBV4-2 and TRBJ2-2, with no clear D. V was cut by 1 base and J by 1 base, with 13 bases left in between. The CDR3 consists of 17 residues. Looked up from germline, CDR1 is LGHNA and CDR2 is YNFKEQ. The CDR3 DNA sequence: TGTGCCAGCAGCCAAGGAAGGGCCTCGGGGAACACCGGGGAGCTGTTTTTT. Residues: CASSQGRASGNTGELFF.